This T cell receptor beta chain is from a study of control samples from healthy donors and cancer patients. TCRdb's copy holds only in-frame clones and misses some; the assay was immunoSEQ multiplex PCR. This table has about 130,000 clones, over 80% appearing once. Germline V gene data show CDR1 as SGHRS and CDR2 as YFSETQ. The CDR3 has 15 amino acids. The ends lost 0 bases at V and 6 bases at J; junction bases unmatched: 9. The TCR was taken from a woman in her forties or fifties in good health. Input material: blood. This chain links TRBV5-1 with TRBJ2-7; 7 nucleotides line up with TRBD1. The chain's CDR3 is CASSLGQGLPREQYF. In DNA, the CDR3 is TGCGCCAGCAGCTTGGGACAGGGTTTGCCCCGCGAGCAGTACTTC.